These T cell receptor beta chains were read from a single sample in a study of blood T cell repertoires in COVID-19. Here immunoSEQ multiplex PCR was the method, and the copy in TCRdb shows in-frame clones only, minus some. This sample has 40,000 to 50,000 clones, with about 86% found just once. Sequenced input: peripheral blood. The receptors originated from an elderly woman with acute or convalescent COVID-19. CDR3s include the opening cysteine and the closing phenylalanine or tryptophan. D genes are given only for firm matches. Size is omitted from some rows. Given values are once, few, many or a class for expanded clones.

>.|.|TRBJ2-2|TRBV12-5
TGTGCTAGTGGTAAGGCGGGGGCCTACACCGGGGAGCTGTTTTTT
CASGKAGAYTGELFF
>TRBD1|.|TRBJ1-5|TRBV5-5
TGTGCCAGCAGCTTGGTGGAGGGGGCGAGAAATCAGCCCCAGCATTTT
CASSLVEGARNQPQHF
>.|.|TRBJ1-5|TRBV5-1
TGCGCCAGCAGCCCGACAGGTTATAGCAATCAGCCCCAGCATTTT
CASSPTGYSNQPQHF
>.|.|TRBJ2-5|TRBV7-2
TGTGCCAGCAGCTCACAGGGAAAAGAGACCCAGTACTTC
CASSSQGKETQYF
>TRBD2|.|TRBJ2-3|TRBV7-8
TGTGCCAGCAGCCCCTGGACTAGCGGGAGCACAGATACGCAGTATTTT
CASSPWTSGSTDTQYF
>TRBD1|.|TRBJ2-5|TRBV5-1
TGCGCCAGCAGCTTGGCGAATACAGGGGAACAAGAGACCCAGTACTTC
CASSLANTGEQETQYF
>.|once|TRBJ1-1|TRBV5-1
TGCGCCAGCAGCTTGGATAACGACAGTGAAGCTTTCTTT
CASSLDNDSEAFF
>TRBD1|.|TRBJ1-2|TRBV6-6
TGTGCCAGCAGCCCCCGGACAGGGAAGAACTATGGCTACACCTTC
CASSPRTGKNYGYTF
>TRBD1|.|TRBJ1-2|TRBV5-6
TGTGCCAGCAGCTTGGGACAGGGGGCACCTAACTATGGCTACACCTTC
CASSLGQGAPNYGYTF
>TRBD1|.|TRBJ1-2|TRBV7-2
TGTGCCAGCAGCCTAGGACAGGGGGCATCAGGTGGCTACACCTTC
CASSLGQGASGGYTF
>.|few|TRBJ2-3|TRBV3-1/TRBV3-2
TGTGCCAGCAGCCAATCCAGGGCGGGGGCCTGCTATTTT
CASSQSRAGACYF
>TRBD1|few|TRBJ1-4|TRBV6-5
TGTGCCAGCAGTTACTCAGGGGGCACGAGCGAAAAACTGTTTTTT
CASSYSGGTSEKLFF
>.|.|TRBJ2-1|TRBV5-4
TGTGCCAGCAGCCTTGACACCTACAATGAGCAGTTCTTC
CASSLDTYNEQFF
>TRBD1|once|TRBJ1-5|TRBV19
TGTGCCAGTAGTCGCGGACAGGACTCACGGCAGCCCCAGCATTTT
CASSRGQDSRQPQHF
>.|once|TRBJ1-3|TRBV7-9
TGTGCCAGCAGCTTTGGGAGCTCTGGAAACACCATATATTTT
CASSFGSSGNTIYF
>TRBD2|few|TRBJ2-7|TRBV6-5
TGTGCCAGCAACCTAGCGGGGGCATCTGAGGAGCAGTACTTC
CASNLAGASEEQYF
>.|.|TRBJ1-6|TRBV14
TGTGCCAGCAGCCAAGTTAATAATTCACCCCTCCACTTT
CASSQVNNSPLHF
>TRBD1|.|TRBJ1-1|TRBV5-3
TGTGCCAGAAGTTTAGCCGGGACAGGGGGCCTGAACACTGAAGCTTTCTTT
CARSLAGTGGLNTEAFF
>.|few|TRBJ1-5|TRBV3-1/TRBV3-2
TGTGCCAGCAGCCCCCAGGGCTACAATCAGCCCCAGCATTTT
CASSPQGYNQPQHF
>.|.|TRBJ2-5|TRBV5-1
TGCGCCAGCAGCTTGTCCCTTTCGGGGGAGACCCAGTACTTC
CASSLSLSGETQYF
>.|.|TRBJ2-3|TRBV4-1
TGCGCCAGCAGCTTGGGGAGCGGTCCCACAGATACGCAGTATTTT
CASSLGSGPTDTQYF
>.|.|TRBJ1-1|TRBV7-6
TGTGCCAGCAGCTTAGAGATAGGGGGAGTCACTGAAGCTTTCTTT
CASSLEIGGVTEAFF
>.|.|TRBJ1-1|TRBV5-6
TGTGCCAGCAGGTACAGGTTCCCGAGCACTGAAGCTTTCTTT
CASRYRFPSTEAFF
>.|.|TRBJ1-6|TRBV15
TGTGCCACCAGCAGTCCGAGCCTCTCCGCGGGAGGCATGAATTCACCCCTCCACTTT
CATSSPSLSAGGMNSPLHF
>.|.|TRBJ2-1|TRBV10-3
TGTGCCATCAGTGAGGGGGTGACTAGAAGTTCTGCTGAGCAGTTCTTC
CAISEGVTRSSAEQFF
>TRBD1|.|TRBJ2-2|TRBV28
TGTGCCAGCAGTTTATCCGGGACAGGGAAATCCGGGGAGCTGTTTTTT
CASSLSGTGKSGELFF
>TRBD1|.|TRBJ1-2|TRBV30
TGTGCCTGGAGTTTACCGGGACAGTATGGCTACACCTTC
CAWSLPGQYGYTF